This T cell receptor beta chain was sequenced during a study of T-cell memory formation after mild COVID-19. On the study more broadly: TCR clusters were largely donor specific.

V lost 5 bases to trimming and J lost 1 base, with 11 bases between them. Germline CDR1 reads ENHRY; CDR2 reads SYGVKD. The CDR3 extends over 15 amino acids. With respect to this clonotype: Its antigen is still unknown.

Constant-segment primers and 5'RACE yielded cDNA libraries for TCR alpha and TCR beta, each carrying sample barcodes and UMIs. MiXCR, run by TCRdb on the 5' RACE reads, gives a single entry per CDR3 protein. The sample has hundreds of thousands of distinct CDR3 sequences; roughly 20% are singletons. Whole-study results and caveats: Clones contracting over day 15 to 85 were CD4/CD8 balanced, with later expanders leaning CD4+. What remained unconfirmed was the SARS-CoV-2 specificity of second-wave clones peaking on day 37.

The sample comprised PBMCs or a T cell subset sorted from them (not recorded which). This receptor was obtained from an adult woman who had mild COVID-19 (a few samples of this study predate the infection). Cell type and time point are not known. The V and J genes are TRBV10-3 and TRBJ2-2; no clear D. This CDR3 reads CAISLKRLNTGELFF. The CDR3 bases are TGTGCCATCAGTCTAAAACGGCTGAACACCGGGGAGCTGTTTTTT.